Following are 7 T cell receptor beta chains from one sample sequenced in a study of cytomegalovirus exposure and HLA in healthy donors. The primer mix had 60 Vbeta and 13 Jbeta primers. Generated by immunoSEQ multiplex PCR, the TCRdb table keeps only in-frame clones and is missing some. The sample lists over 100,000 clones, just under 80% occurring once. Sequencing was carried out using PBMCs. The receptors were sampled from a male donor in good health and CMV-seronegative.

This clone was detected a few times. This rearrangement joins TRBV7-9 to TRBJ2-7, with 10 bases fitting TRBD1. Trimming took 5 bases from V and 5 from J; bases not matched to a gene: 6. Germline V gene data show CDR1 as SEHNR and CDR2 as FQNEAQ (reference sequence). This CDR3 is built from 14 residues. CDR3 in DNA: TGTGCCAGCAGCCGACAGGGGGCGATCGACGAGCAGTACTTC. Its protein is CASSRQGAIDEQYF.

The chain combines TRBV18 with TRBJ2-2; TRBD2 matches at 9 bases. This CDR3 has 18 residues. The V gene end was trimmed by 0 bases and the J gene end by 1 base; junction bases not matched to a gene: 6. Germline CDR1 KGHSH, CDR2 LQKENI. The CDR3 DNA sequence: TGTGCCAGCTCACCACCGAGTAGCGGGGGCCTGAACACCGGGGAGCTGTTTTTT. It translates to CASSPPSSGGLNTGELFF. The variable domain in full, completed from reference TRBV18 and TRBJ2-2, reads NAGVMQNPRHLVRRRGQEARLRCSPMKGHSHVYWYRQLPEEGLKFMVYLQKENIIDESGMPKERFSAEFPKEGPSILRIQQVVRGDSAAYFCASSPPSSGGLNTGELFFGEGSRLTVL.

The rearrangement uses TRBV9 and TRBJ2-7; perhaps TRBD1 as D (6 bases). V lost 4 bases to trimming and J lost 7 bases, with 18 bases between them. Looked up from germline, CDR1 is SGDLS and CDR2 is YYNGEE. The CDR3 has 14 residues. Written as DNA, the CDR3 is TGTGCCAGCAGCACCGGACAGAGTCTACGTGAGCAGTACTTC. Protein: CASSTGQSLREQYF.

The rearrangement uses TRBV19 and TRBJ2-6; maybe TRBD2 (7 bases). CDR1 and CDR2 from the germline V gene are LNHDA and SQIVND (reference sequence). Trimming cost V 3 bases and J 0 bases, with 18 bases left between them. This CDR3 has 19 amino acids. This chain's CDR3 is CASSMARGGSFSGANVLTF. The CDR3 nucleotides are TGTGCCAGTAGTATGGCTAGGGGGGGCTCTTTCTCTGGGGCCAACGTCCTGACTTTC.

The chain is built from TRBV7-2 and TRBJ2-2; D is undetermined. In germline, CDR1 is SGHTA, CDR2 FQGNSA. V lost 1 base, J lost 6 bases, and 9 bases lay in between. There are 14 residues in the CDR3. CDR3: CASSLVSDSGELFF. CDR3 coding DNA: TGTGCCAGCAGCTTAGTATCCGACTCCGGGGAGCTGTTTTTT.

The rearrangement joins TRBV7-6 to TRBJ2-5, with TRBD1 matching 12 bases. TRBJ2-7 explains the end of the DNA better; the J call may be wrong. In germline, CDR1 is SGHVS, CDR2 FNYEAQ. The CDR3 spans 15 residues. The CDR3 region has the DNA TGTGCCAGCGGCCGGGACAGGGGGCCCTCCTACGAGCAGTACTTC. Protein product: CASGRDRGPSYEQYF.

The chain has TRBV6-1 and TRBJ1-1, with D possibly TRBD1 on 5 matching bases. Trimming removed 10 bases at V and 1 base at J, with 16 bases between. The CDR3 consists of 14 residues. The germline gives CDR1 MNHNS, CDR2 SASEGT. The CDR3, as DNA: TGTGCCATAACAAAGGGGTTAGAGAACACTGAAGCTTTCTTT. This gives the protein CAITKGLENTEAFF.